Listed here is a single T cell receptor (beta chain). This clonotype was seen more than once but under ten times. The target of this receptor is not known. No much larger clone exists at a distance of one base, and base qualities are not known. To prepare the library, RT-PCR was applied. TCRdb records Illumina HiSeq 2500 as the sequencer. Through fastp at Q25 and MiXCR, TCRdb rebuilt clones from the public reads, retaining in-frame beta chains. For every CDR3 protein sequence, its rows merge into one entry that carries the most common genes and DNA. This sample comprises over 800,000 distinct CDR3 sequences, around 21% of them detected only once. Roughly 10% of the sample is taken by the ten largest. This sample was included in a study of response to subunit inactivated influenza vaccine (dated 2018 in TCRdb). Context from the whole study: The study used deep quantitative T cell receptor repertoire profiling to track responses to a trivalent subunit inactivated influenza vaccine. The research as a whole found: The authors suggested that each seasonal influenza vaccination may recruit only a limited number of new T cells.

V was cut back by 1 base and J by 7 bases, leaving a gap of 4 bases between them. Including the terminal cysteine and phenylalanine, the CDR3 comprises 12 residues. CDR3 DNA is the only sequence kept; it has 36 bases, read in frame from the first base. Sequences MGHRA (CDR1) and YSYEKL (CDR2) are obtained from the germline V gene. The input for sequencing was PBMCs from blood, taken 4 to 6 days after vaccination. Here the chain combines TRBV4-1 and TRBJ2-2; no D gene can be assigned with confidence. The TCR comes from a middle-aged man who received an inactivated influenza vaccine. Donor details come from another sample of the same person, matched by shared clones. The CDR3 in this case is CASSQVHGELFF. The sequenced DNA is TGCGCCAGCAGCCAAGTTCACGGGGAGCTGTTTTTT.